This TCR beta chain was found in a study of CD8+CD57+ T cells in acquired aplastic anemia. This CDR3 is 15 amino acids long. The V gene lost 9 bases and the J gene lost 7 bases, with 24 bases spanning the gap. CDR1 and CDR2 (germline): KGHDR, SFDVKD. Genomic DNA constituted the template upon which TCR beta VDJ and CDR3 profiling was performed. TCRdb re-analysed the reads in MiXCR, keeping a single row per CDR3 protein. The sample shows tens of thousands of distinct CDR3 sequences, under 50% of them seen only once. The specimen sequenced was sorted CD4+, CD8+, or CD8+CD57+ T cells (not recorded which) from PBMCs. The chain couples TRBV24-1 to TRBJ2-7; possible D gene TRBD1, 6 bases. The receptor's source is a human donor in good health, serving as a control. The CDR3 loop reads CATAKGPRQDGEQYV. Here the CDR3 DNA reads TGTGCCACCGCGAAGGGGCCTAGACAGGATGGGGAGCAGTACGTC.